Each of the 15 T cell receptor beta chains below was sequenced from the same sample in a study of OX40 agonist ivuxolimab in advanced cancers. This table comes from immunoSEQ multiplex PCR, and its TCRdb copy is limited to in-frame clones, with some not included. The sample shows about 74,000 clones, roughly 80% of them seen only once. The starting material was CD4+ or CD8+ T cells sorted from blood, obtained in a trial of the OX40 agonist ivuxolimab. Receptors were obtained from an adult with an advanced solid tumor such as melanoma, head and neck, liver or kidney cancer.

This clone was seen more than once but under ten times. Other DNA sequences from this sample encode an identical CDR3 as well. The chain uses TRBV6-5 and TRBJ2-3; D is unresolved. The CDR3 totals 15 residues. V was clipped by 0 bases and J by 2 bases, with 9 bases between them. CDR1 is MNHEY, CDR2 SVGAGI, per germline. This chain's CDR3 is CASSYSIAITDTQYF. The CDR3 DNA reads as TGTGCCAGCAGTTACTCAATAGCCATCACAGATACGCAGTATTTT.

V and J are TRBV19 and TRBJ2-3; the match to TRBD2 covers 14 bases. V trimming: 5 bases; J trimming: 5 bases; junction bases outside the gene matches: 12. Per the germline V gene, CDR1 is LNHDA and CDR2 is SQIVND (reference sequence). The CDR3 extends over 18 amino acids. CDR3 DNA: TGTGCCAGTAGTGGCAGCCGGACTAGCGGGAGGCAGGGAGATACGCAGTATTTT. Translated, it gives CASSGSRTSGRQGDTQYF.

This rearrangement joins TRBV15 to TRBJ2-7; D is unclear. This CDR3 has 13 amino acids. Germline V CDR1 and CDR2: LNHNV, YYDKDF (reference sequence). V lost 2 bases, J lost 4 bases, and 9 bases lay in between. The CDR3 spells CATSRKSGYEQYF. CDR3 DNA: TGTGCCACCAGCAGAAAGTCAGGTTACGAGCAGTACTTC.

This sequence joins TRBV5-6 and TRBJ1-5; tentatively, D is TRBD1 (6 bases). Trimming took 0 bases from V and 7 from J, leaving 8 bases between them. The CDR3 runs to 13 residues. CDR1 SGHDT and CDR2 YYEEEE come from the germline V gene. CDR3 bases: TGTGCCAGCAGCTTGGAAAGGGGGCAGCCCCAGCATTTT. Its protein is CASSLERGQPQHF.

The chain uses TRBV29-1 and TRBJ1-5; 10 bases match TRBD1. The germline V gene has CDR1 SQVTM and CDR2 ANQGSEA. The CDR3 totals 13 residues. With 4 bases clipped from V and 4 bases from J, the junction kept 1 base outside the gene matches. The CDR3 sequence is CSVGQGANQPQHF. The CDR3 nucleotides read TGCAGCGTTGGACAGGGGGCAAATCAGCCCCAGCATTTT.

This chain uses TRBV2 with TRBJ2-6; D may be TRBD1 or TRBD2 (5 bases each). CDR3 length: 19 amino acids. CDR1 and CDR2 from the germline V gene are SNHLY and FYNNEI. V shed 8 bases and J shed 3 bases, with 26 bases lying between them. Written as DNA, the CDR3 is TGTGCCAGCTCACCTACGGGGCTACAACCGACCATTGGGGCCAACGTCCTGACTTTC. Translated: CASSPTGLQPTIGANVLTF. The full variable domain, in which reference TRBV2 and TRBJ2-6 provide the parts outside the CDR3, is EPEVTQTPSHQVTQMGQEVILRCVPISNHLYFYWYRQILGQKVEFLVSFYNNEISEKSEIFDDQFSVERPDGSNFTLKIRSTKLEDSAMYFCASSPTGLQPTIGANVLTFGAGSRLTVL.

The CDR3 region is CASSLVLGGYPAYEQYF. CDR3 coding DNA: TGTGCCAGCAGCTTAGTGTTGGGCGGGTATCCTGCCTACGAGCAGTACTTC. This chain uses TRBV7-2 with TRBJ2-7; tentative D call: TRBD2 (5 bases). V dropped 1 base and J dropped 2 bases, with 18 bases sitting between them. Germline V gives CDR1 SGHTA, CDR2 FQGNSA. This CDR3 is 17 amino acids long.

In this sample, this clone turned up once. The J gene is TRBJ2-3, the V gene TRBV7-9; weak D call: TRBD1 (5 bases). The CDR3 sequence is 16 residues long. In germline, CDR1 is SEHNR, CDR2 FQNEAQ (reference sequence). The V gene lost 10 bases and the J gene lost 3 bases, with 23 bases spanning the gap. The CDR3 region has the DNA TGTGCCAACCAACTGGGCTCTCCTAAGGGGACAGATACGCAGTATTTT. It codes for CANQLGSPKGTDTQYF.

This clone was detected only once. This rearrangement joins TRBV29-1 to TRBJ2-1; 9 bases align to TRBD1. The CDR3 covers 14 residues. V lost 6 bases and J lost 9; bases outside the gene matches: 12. CDR1 is SQVTM, CDR2 ANQGSEA, per germline. This chain's CDR3 is CSVALLQGASEQFF. CDR3 in DNA: TGCAGCGTCGCCCTGTTACAGGGGGCAAGTGAGCAGTTCTTC.

This chain joins TRBV28 and TRBJ1-4; TRBD1 aligns across 7 bases. CDR1 MDHEN and CDR2 SYDVKM come from the germline V gene. The V and J ends lost 3 bases and 2 bases, in that order; junction bases with no gene match: 3. The CDR3 totals 15 residues. The CDR3: CASSLGTVTNEKLFF. The CDR3 nucleotides are TGTGCCAGCAGTTTGGGGACAGTTACTAATGAAAAACTGTTTTTT. Combining the CDR3 with reference TRBV28 and TRBJ1-4 gives the whole variable domain DVKVTQSSRYLVKRTGEKVFLECVQDMDHENMFWYRQDPGLGLRLIYFSYDVKMKEKGDIPEGYSVSREKKERFSLILESASTNQTSMYLCASSLGTVTNEKLFFGSGTQLSVL.

This chain links TRBV5-5 with TRBJ1-5; possible D gene TRBD1, 5 bases. The V and J ends lost 1 base and 2 bases respectively, with 16 bases between them. CDR3 size: 17 residues. Germline V gene lookup returns CDR1 SGHKS and CDR2 YYEKEE (reference sequence). The CDR3 protein is CASSLFVNGGGNQPQHF. The DNA of the CDR3 is TGTGCCAGCAGCTTGTTTGTGAATGGGGGGGGCAATCAGCCCCAGCATTTT.

The chain combines TRBV11-2 with TRBJ2-3; D remains ambiguous. There are 12 residues in the CDR3. In germline, CDR1 is SGHAT, CDR2 FQNNGV. V was clipped by 3 bases and J by 5 bases, with 6 bases between them. The CDR3: CASSFSEDTQYF. The CDR3 DNA follows: TGTGCCAGCAGCTTCTCTGAAGATACGCAGTATTTT.

The J gene is TRBJ1-1, the V gene TRBV5-1; TRBD1 matches at 7 bases. J gave up 1 base and V 4 bases, and 13 bases lay outside the gene matches. There are 17 residues in the CDR3. In germline, CDR1 is SGHRS, CDR2 YFSETQ. The CDR3 loop reads CASSDGGGDAGNTEAFF. Here the CDR3 DNA reads TGCGCCAGCAGCGACGGAGGGGGCGATGCTGGGAACACTGAAGCTTTCTTT.

This clone was counted a few times. J is TRBJ2-3 and V is TRBV4-3; D ambiguous. This CDR3 has 14 residues. V was cut by 4 bases and J by 1 base, with 9 bases left in between. Germline-derived CDR1 and CDR2 are LGHNA and YSLEER. The CDR3 coding sequence is TGCGCCAGCAGCCCGCTATCGGGCACAGATACGCAGTATTTT. This codes for CASSPLSGTDTQYF.

The chain links TRBV6-1 to TRBJ2-7; 11 bases map to TRBD2. The CDR3 is 15 residues long. V was pared by 5 bases and J by 0 bases, with 3 bases of the junction left unmatched. CDR1 is MNHNS, CDR2 SASEGT, per germline. CDR3 residues: CASSSTSGSSYEQYF. Here the CDR3 DNA reads TGTGCCAGCAGTTCCACTAGCGGGAGCTCCTACGAGCAGTACTTC.